This is a list of T cell receptor beta chains from one sample in a study of PD-1 blockade in classical Hodgkin lymphoma. Repertoires were generated with immunoSEQ multiplex PCR, while TCRdb's copy carries only in-frame clones and drops some. The repertoire includes under 45,000 clones, 65% to 70% of them detected once, and about 2.6% sits in the top ten. Here the sequenced sample was peripheral blood mononuclear cells (PBMCs), taken before the fourth cycle of nivolumab. The source is a human donor with classical Hodgkin lymphoma. The CDR3 runs from the conserved cysteine through the conserved F or W. The order of the fields is J gene, D gene, clone size, V gene, CDR3 DNA, CDR3 protein. A D gene is named only where the DNA matches it firmly. Clone size is shown for a subset of rows, as once, few, many or a class of expanded clone.

>TRBJ1-5|.|medium-sized|TRBV19
TGTGCCAGTAGTTTGGTCGGGGGTGGCAATCAGCCCCAGCATTTT
CASSLVGGGNQPQHF
>TRBJ2-1|.|.|TRBV9
TGTGCCAGCAGCGTAGGGGGAGATCCCAATGAGCAGTTCTTC
CASSVGGDPNEQFF
>TRBJ1-1|.|.|TRBV6-1
TGTGCCAGCAGTGTGGGGGCTGGGGTCACTGAAGCTTTCTTT
CASSVGAGVTEAFF
>TRBJ1-1|.|few|TRBV5-6
TGTGCCAGCAGCTTGGCTCGGGCAGGGACTGAAGCTTTCTTT
CASSLARAGTEAFF
>TRBJ2-5|TRBD2|few|TRBV28
TGTGCCAGCAGTTTCCGGGGGGGCGAGACCCAGTACTTC
CASSFRGGETQYF
>TRBJ1-5|TRBD1|.|TRBV7-6
TGTGCCAGCAGCCCGGGGACAGGGTCAAATCAGCCCCAGCATTTT
CASSPGTGSNQPQHF
>TRBJ2-7|TRBD1|.|TRBV5-1
TGCGCCAGCAGCTTAGAGGGACAGCGGTCGGACGAGCAGTACTTC
CASSLEGQRSDEQYF
>TRBJ1-1|TRBD1|.|TRBV5-5
TGTGCCAGCAGTCTTTCCGGGACAGTGAACACTGAAGCTTTCTTT
CASSLSGTVNTEAFF
>TRBJ2-2|.|.|TRBV13
TGTGCCAGCAGCTCCCACGGGGCTGCGGCCGGGGAGCTGTTTTTT
CASSSHGAAAGELFF
>TRBJ2-3|.|few|TRBV28
TGTGCCAGCGGAAGAACAGATACGCAGTATTTT
CASGRTDTQYF
>TRBJ2-1|.|.|TRBV30
TGTGCCTGGAGTGTTAGGGTTGGCAATGAGCAGTTCTTC
CAWSVRVGNEQFF
>TRBJ1-1|.|.|TRBV7-8
TGTGCCAGCAGCTTAGTGGAGGGCGGGGACCACACTGAAGCTTTCTTT
CASSLVEGGDHTEAFF
>TRBJ2-5|TRBD1|few|TRBV5-1
TGCGCCAGCAGCTTGGCGGACAGGGCCCCAGAGACCCAGTACTTC
CASSLADRAPETQYF
>TRBJ2-1|.|.|TRBV6-4
TGTGCCAGCAGTGAGGGGGGATATGAGCAGTTCTTC
CASSEGGYEQFF
>TRBJ2-2|.|.|TRBV7-8
TGTGCCAGCAGCCCTAAAGCAGGGGGGGAGGACACCGGGGAGCTGTTTTTT
CASSPKAGGEDTGELFF
>TRBJ2-3|TRBD1|.|TRBV6-5
TGTGCCAGCAGTAGAGGACAGGGTACAGATACGCAGTATTTT
CASSRGQGTDTQYF
>TRBJ1-2|.|.|TRBV7-9
TGTGCCAGCAGCTTAGGACATCTAATTTATGGCTACACCTTC
CASSLGHLIYGYTF
>TRBJ2-7|TRBD2|.|TRBV6-6
TGTGCCAGCGGAGGGACTAGCAGCGAGCAGTACTTC
CASGGTSSEQYF
>TRBJ2-1|.|.|TRBV7-9
TGTGCCAGCAGCCGGGGGTCCCGCTCCTACAATGAGCAGTTCTTC
CASSRGSRSYNEQFF
>TRBJ2-1|.|few|TRBV7-9
TGTGCCAGCACCCTACCGAGGGGCAATGAGCAGTTCTTC
CASTLPRGNEQFF
>TRBJ2-7|.|medium-sized|TRBV2
TGTGCCAGCAGTGTCAACGCAGGGTCTGACTCATACGAGCAGTACTTC
CASSVNAGSDSYEQYF
>TRBJ2-7|.|.|TRBV29-1
TGCAGCGTTGAGGGGGGTGGAGCGAGTTACGAGCAGTACTTC
CSVEGGGASYEQYF
>TRBJ1-2|TRBD1|.|TRBV14
TGTGCCAGCAGCCAACAGGGGGTCTATGGCTACACCTTC
CASSQQGVYGYTF
>TRBJ2-1|TRBD1|.|TRBV6-5
TGTGCCAGCAGACAGGGGGGACCCTACCTCAATGAGCAGTTCTTC
CASRQGGPYLNEQFF
>TRBJ2-7|.|.|TRBV5-6
TGTGCCAGCAGTAAACTCCCCGGGACAACCCTCCACTACGAGCAGTACTTC
CASSKLPGTTLHYEQYF
>TRBJ1-1|.|.|TRBV6-5
TGTGCCAGCAGTTATGGGGATTTCCGCGTGAACACTGAAGCTTTCTTT
CASSYGDFRVNTEAFF
>TRBJ2-7|.|.|TRBV14
TGTGCCAGCAGCTCCTCCTACGAGCAGTACTTC
CASSSSYEQYF
>TRBJ2-7|.|.|TRBV6-1
TGTGCCAGCAGTGAAGGGAGCTATTCCTACGAGCAGTACTTC
CASSEGSYSYEQYF
>TRBJ2-5|.|.|TRBV7-2
TGTGCCAGCAGCGCCCCCGGGGGTGAAGAGACCCAGTACTTC
CASSAPGGEETQYF
>TRBJ2-3|.|.|TRBV19
TGTGCCAGTAGTCTTCTAGTTCAGGATACGCAGTATTTT
CASSLLVQDTQYF
>TRBJ2-7|TRBD1|.|TRBV5-1
TGCGCCAGCAGCGGCGACAGGGTCAGCTCCTACGAGCAGTACTTC
CASSGDRVSSYEQYF
>TRBJ2-7|TRBD1|.|TRBV19
TGTGCCAGTAGTATAGCCCACGGGACAGGGAGATCCGAGCAGTACTTC
CASSIAHGTGRSEQYF
>TRBJ2-7|.|.|TRBV10-2
TGCGCCAGCGGGGCCTCCTACGAGCAGTACTTC
CASGASYEQYF
>TRBJ2-1|TRBD2|.|TRBV9
TGTGCCAGCAGCGTAGATGCGGGGGGGTACAATGAGCAGTTCTTC
CASSVDAGGYNEQFF
>TRBJ1-4|TRBD1|.|TRBV23-1
TGCGCCAGCAGTGGGACAGGGGTTGAAAAACTGTTTTTT
CASSGTGVEKLFF
>TRBJ2-7|.|.|TRBV7-9
TGTGCCAGCAGCTTAGTGATGGGGAACTACGAGCAGTACTTC
CASSLVMGNYEQYF
>TRBJ2-7|.|.|TRBV18
TGTGCCAGCTCAAAGGAGGGTTTTTACGAGCAGTACTTC
CASSKEGFYEQYF
>TRBJ1-5|TRBD1|once|TRBV27
TGTGCCAGCAGTGGGACAGGGGCCGGTCAGCCCCAGCATTTT
CASSGTGAGQPQHF
>TRBJ1-1|.|.|TRBV6-1
TGTGCCAGCAGCGCGATTGGATACACTGAAGCTTTCTTT
CASSAIGYTEAFF
>TRBJ2-7|.|.|TRBV10-3
TGTGCCATCAAGGACATCCGCCTTTACGAGCAGTACTTC
CAIKDIRLYEQYF
>TRBJ2-1|.|few|TRBV9
TGTGCCAGCAGCCCTGGGGGGTCAGGGGGCTACAATGAGCAGTTCTTC
CASSPGGSGGYNEQFF
>TRBJ1-1|.|.|TRBV6-5
TGTGCCAGCAAAACGCCGGGGGGTGCTGAAGCTTTCTTT
CASKTPGGAEAFF
>TRBJ1-1|TRBD1|few|TRBV30
TGTGCCTGGAGTGTTGGGACAGGGTATATTAACACTGAAGCTTTCTTT
CAWSVGTGYINTEAFF
>TRBJ2-7|.|.|TRBV19
TGTGCCAGTAGTATTAATGGGGATTACGAGCAGTACTTC
CASSINGDYEQYF
>TRBJ2-5|TRBD1|.|TRBV13
TGTGCCAGCAGCGGGCGGACAGGGTTATCGGAGACCCAGTACTTC
CASSGRTGLSETQYF
>TRBJ2-7|.|once|TRBV10-3
TGTGCCATCAGTGAGCCGACGGTCTACGAGCAGTACTTC
CAISEPTVYEQYF
>TRBJ2-1|.|.|TRBV7-2
TGTGCCAGCAGCTTAGCGCTAGGGGTATATGAGCAGTTCTTC
CASSLALGVYEQFF
>TRBJ2-1|.|.|TRBV4-1
TGCGCCAGCAGCCAAGAAGGGTCGGCGCTTTACAATGAGCAGTTCTTC
CASSQEGSALYNEQFF
>TRBJ2-7|.|few|TRBV7-9
TGTGCCAGCAGCTTAGCAGGGGCCTACGAGCAGTACTTC
CASSLAGAYEQYF
>TRBJ1-2|.|.|TRBV5-1
TGCGCCAGCAAGGTCTCCGATTTATATGGCTACACCTTC
CASKVSDLYGYTF
>TRBJ1-6|TRBD1|.|TRBV30
TGTGCCTCGGTTCACAGGGGAACTCTTAATTCACCCCTCCACTTT
CASVHRGTLNSPLHF
>TRBJ1-1|.|.|TRBV19
TGTGCCAGTAGGCCTCGCTCCCCAGGGGTTTCGAACACTGAAGCTTTCTTT
CASRPRSPGVSNTEAFF
>TRBJ2-3|TRBD1|.|TRBV7-2
TGTGCCAGCAGCCCGGGGACAGTCACAGATACGCAGTATTTT
CASSPGTVTDTQYF
>TRBJ2-5|TRBD2|.|TRBV2
TGTGCCAGCACCGCGCGTATGGTGACAGCGGGGCAAGAGACCCAGTACTTC
CASTARMVTAGQETQYF
>TRBJ1-2|.|.|TRBV19
TGTGCCAGTAGTATAGATCTGGAGGTGATCTATGGCTACACCTTC
CASSIDLEVIYGYTF
>TRBJ1-6|.|few|TRBV7-8
TGTGCCAGCAGCGGCCGACAGGCGTATAATTCACCCCTCCACTTT
CASSGRQAYNSPLHF
>TRBJ1-1|TRBD1|.|TRBV11-1
TGTGCCAGCAGCCCCAGACAGGGGGAGGCTGAAGCTTTCTTT
CASSPRQGEAEAFF